The text below deals with one T cell receptor (beta chain). Its antigen remains unidentified. TCRdb reprocessed the multiplex PCR reads with MiXCR, giving one entry per CDR3 protein. Of some 22,000 distinct CDR3 sequences listed, about 54% are singletons. The sample is drawn from a study of breast tumors, draining lymph nodes, adjacent tissues. Study-level points and caveats: Tumor repertoires ranked between lymph nodes and nontumor tissue in diversity, with V and J gene preferences. Most tumor T cells seemingly derive from lymph node, then expand in tumor.

The sequencing input was breast tumor tissue. This clonotype was sampled from a female donor with breast cancer. Some clones in this sample may be carry-over from other donors' samples.

The CDR3 DNA is TGTGCCAGCAGCAAACGGGACACAAACTATGGCTACACCTTC. Translated: CASSKRDTNYGYTF. The chain carries TRBV11-2 and TRBJ1-2, with TRBD1 as a possible D gene (6 bases). The CDR3 runs to 14 residues. Germline lookup yields CDR1 SGHAT and CDR2 FQNNGV. The V end lost 5 bases, the J end lost 2 bases, and 12 bases lay between the germline ends.